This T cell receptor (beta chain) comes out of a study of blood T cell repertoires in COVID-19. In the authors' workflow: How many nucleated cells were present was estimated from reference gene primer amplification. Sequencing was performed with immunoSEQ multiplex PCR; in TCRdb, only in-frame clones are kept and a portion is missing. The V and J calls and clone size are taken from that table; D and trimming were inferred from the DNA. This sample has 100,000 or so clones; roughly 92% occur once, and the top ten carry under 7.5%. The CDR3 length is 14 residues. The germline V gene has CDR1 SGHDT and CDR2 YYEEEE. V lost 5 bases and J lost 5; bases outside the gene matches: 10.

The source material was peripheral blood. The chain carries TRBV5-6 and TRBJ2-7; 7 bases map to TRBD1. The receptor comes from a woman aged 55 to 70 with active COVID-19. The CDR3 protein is CASRPSPTGDEQYF. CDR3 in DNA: TGTGCCAGCAGGCCGAGTCCTACAGGGGACGAGCAGTACTTC.